One and the same sample provided the 29 T cell receptor beta chains below, sequenced in a study of monozygotic twins with inflammatory bowel disease. From the 5' RACE reads, TCRdb lists one entry per CDR3 protein and no DNA. The sample table sets out more than 300,000 distinct CDR3 sequences. Material: blood. These receptors were obtained from a human donor with ulcerative colitis or Crohn's disease, or a healthy co-twin of an affected twin (not recorded which).

This CDR3 is CASSLGTGGAVAGELFF. The rearrangement uses TRBV5-5 and TRBJ2-2; no DNA is available, so the TRBD1 call from TCRdb remains unchecked. The CDR3 totals 17 residues. CDR1 SGHKS and CDR2 YYEKEE come from the germline V gene (reference sequence). The full variable domain, its missing parts supplied by reference TRBV5-5 and TRBJ2-2, is DAGVTQSPTHLIKTRGQQVTLRCSPISGHKSVSWYQQVLGQGPQFIFQYYEKEERGRGNFPDRFSARQFPNYSSELNVNALLLGDSALYLCASSLGTGGAVAGELFFGEGSRLTVL.

The chain carries TRBV30 and TRBJ2-7. Germline V gene data show CDR1 as GTSNPN and CDR2 as SVGIG (reference sequence). This CDR3 contains 14 residues. The CDR3 protein is CAWSRQRPVHERYF.

V usage is TRBV19 and J usage is TRBJ2-1; absent DNA, TCRdb's TRBD2 call cannot be checked. The germline CDR1 and CDR2 sequences are LNHDA and SQIVND (reference sequence). The CDR3 loop spans 17 amino acids. CDR3: CASSMGVAGGSYNEQFF.

This chain links TRBV9 with TRBJ2-3; TCRdb reports TRBD1, a call that lacks DNA to check it against. Germline V gene lookup returns CDR1 SGDLS and CDR2 YYNGEE. The CDR3 runs 15 residues. Here the CDR3 reads CASSHGITGTDTQYF.

The chain joins TRBV20-1 to TRBJ2-6. CDR3 length: 12 amino acids. Germline values: CDR1 DFQATT, CDR2 SNEGSKA (reference sequence). The CDR3 loop reads CSASGGANVLTF.

The CDR3 sequence: CARSSTDRGKGPDTQYF. The genes are TRBV5-3 and TRBJ2-3; lacking DNA, the TRBD1 call made by TCRdb goes unchecked. TRBV5-3 is an open reading frame, and its role is uncertain. The length of the CDR3 is 17 residues.

This chain connects TRBV12-3 or TRBV12-4 to TRBJ2-2; TCRdb's D call of TRBD2 is untestable without DNA. The CDR3 covers 13 residues. Here the CDR3 reads CASLRGGAGELFF.

This rearrangement joins TRBV6-2 or TRBV6-3 to TRBJ2-3; the TCRdb call, TRBD2, lacks DNA for checking. The CDR3 length is 13 residues. Germline lookup yields CDR1 MNHEY and CDR2 SVGEGT. The CDR3 sequence is CASNLVAGDTQYF.

The chain recombines TRBV5-1 with TRBJ2-1; the D call of TRBD1 rests on TCRdb alone, since no DNA is present to check it. CDR1 is SGHRS and CDR2 is YFSETQ in the germline V gene. The CDR3 loop spans 17 amino acids. CDR3 sequence reads: CASSLAGGQGSYNEQFF. Complete variable domain (other parts from reference TRBV5-1 and TRBJ2-1): KAGVTQTPRYLIKTRGQQVTLSCSPISGHRSVSWYQQTPGQGLQFLFEYFSETQRNKGNFPGRFSGRQFSNSRSEMNVSTLELGDSALYLCASSLAGGQGSYNEQFFGPGTRLTVL.

The V and J genes are TRBV4-3 and TRBJ1-2; the TCRdb call, TRBD1, lacks DNA for checking. CDR1 and CDR2 from the germline V gene are LGHNA and YSLEER. The CDR3 consists of 15 residues. The CDR3 sequence is CASSQDAGTVYGYTF.

CDR3 sequence reads: CSARDRSTHTGELFF. The chain uses TRBV20-1 and TRBJ2-2; TCRdb selects TRBD1, and the lack of DNA leaves this call unchecked. Per the germline V gene, CDR1 is DFQATT and CDR2 is SNEGSKA (reference sequence). This CDR3 comprises 15 residues.

The chain carries TRBV7-2 and TRBJ2-5; TCRdb calls TRBD2, which cannot be checked without DNA. CDR1 and CDR2 (germline): SGHTA, FQGNSA. The CDR3 runs 16 residues. The CDR3 region is CASSLYSSGGQETQYF.

The chain is built from TRBV7-8 and TRBJ1-5; TCRdb designates TRBD1, a call that cannot be tested without DNA. The CDR3 totals 16 residues. Germline CDR1 and CDR2: SGHVS and FQNEAQ. The CDR3 here is CASSPVGVSSNQPQHF.

The chain has TRBV20-1 and TRBJ2-1. Germline CDR1 and CDR2: DFQATT and SNEGSKA (reference sequence). The CDR3 is 13 amino acids. The CDR3: CSARTSSYNEQFF.

The chain links TRBV7-2 to TRBJ2-3. CDR3 size: 13 residues. The germline V gene has CDR1 SGHTA and CDR2 FQGNSA. CDR3 sequence reads: CASSLEVSHPQYF.

The gene calls are TRBV12-3 or TRBV12-4 and TRBJ1-6; checking the TCRdb D call of TRBD1 is not possible without DNA. The CDR3 has 15 amino acids. CDR3 protein: CASTRQTTYNSPLHF.

The rearrangement joins TRBV4-1 to TRBJ2-7; TCRdb lists TRBD1, though no DNA is available to test this call. The CDR3 is 15 residues long. Germline CDR1 reads MGHRA; CDR2 reads YSYEKL. CDR3 sequence reads: CASSQGRTGGAFQYF.

This rearrangement joins TRBV9 to TRBJ2-3. Germline V gene data show CDR1 as SGDLS and CDR2 as YYNGEE. CDR3 length: 15 amino acids. CDR3 residues: CASSGGSGFTDTQYF.

The rearrangement uses TRBV20-1 and TRBJ2-7; TCRdb designates TRBD1, a call that cannot be tested without DNA. The CDR3 contains 12 residues. Germline loops: CDR1 DFQATT, CDR2 SNEGSKA (reference sequence). The CDR3 sequence is CSADQQGNEQYF.

The chain carries TRBV2 and TRBJ2-7; TCRdb returns TRBD1, unconfirmable since there is no DNA. CDR3 length: 14 amino acids. Per germline, CDR1 SNHLY and CDR2 FYNNEI. CDR3 sequence: CASRIPGRSYEQYF. Together with reference TRBV2 and TRBJ2-7, the CDR3 gives the full variable domain: EPEVTQTPSHQVTQMGQEVILRCVPISNHLYFYWYRQILGQKVEFLVSFYNNEISEKSEIFDDQFSVERPDGSNFTLKIRSTKLEDSAMYFCASRIPGRSYEQYFGPGTRLTVT.

The V gene is TRBV5-1, the J gene TRBJ2-3; TCRdb returns TRBD2, unconfirmable since there is no DNA. The CDR3 sequence is 16 residues long. Germline lookup yields CDR1 SGHRS and CDR2 YFSETQ. CDR3 sequence: CASSRRWTSGTDTQYF. Variable domain in full (rest from reference TRBV5-1 and TRBJ2-3): KAGVTQTPRYLIKTRGQQVTLSCSPISGHRSVSWYQQTPGQGLQFLFEYFSETQRNKGNFPGRFSGRQFSNSRSEMNVSTLELGDSALYLCASSRRWTSGTDTQYFGPGTRLTVL.

This chain uses TRBV9 with TRBJ2-5; TCRdb returns TRBD2, unconfirmable since there is no DNA. Germline V gene sequence: CDR1 SGDLS, CDR2 YYNGEE. The CDR3 covers 15 residues. CDR3 amino acids: CASSVGTSGAETQYF. Complete variable domain (other parts from reference TRBV9 and TRBJ2-5): DSGVTQTPKHLITATGQRVTLRCSPRSGDLSVYWYQQSLDQGLQFLIQYYNGEERAKGNILERFSAQQFPDLHSELNLSSLELGDSALYFCASSVGTSGAETQYFGPGTRLLVL.

This chain uses TRBV2 with TRBJ2-5; TCRdb calls TRBD1, which cannot be checked without DNA. The germline V gene encodes CDR1 SNHLY and CDR2 FYNNEI. This CDR3 has 14 amino acids. The CDR3 loop is CASKTRGQQETQYF.

The chain combines TRBV27 with TRBJ2-3; lacking DNA, the TRBD2 call made by TCRdb goes unchecked. The CDR3 covers 13 residues. The germline V gene encodes CDR1 MNHEY and CDR2 SMNVEV (reference sequence). CDR3 region: CASSPAGTDTQYF.

This sequence joins TRBV7-3 and TRBJ2-3; TCRdb designates TRBD2, a call that cannot be tested without DNA. Germline CDR1 reads SGHTA; CDR2 reads FQGTGA. The CDR3 sequence is 14 residues long. This chain's CDR3 is CASTSSASGELQYF.

The chain recombines TRBV7-6 with TRBJ2-1; with no DNA, the TCRdb D assignment of TRBD1 cannot be verified. Germline assignment: CDR1 SGHVS and CDR2 FNYEAQ. The CDR3 extends over 16 amino acids. CDR3 sequence: CASSLAVGQGYNEQFF.

V usage is TRBV7-6 and J usage is TRBJ1-4; absent DNA, TCRdb's TRBD1 call cannot be checked. Looked up from germline, CDR1 is SGHVS and CDR2 is FNYEAQ. CDR3 size: 15 residues. CDR3 sequence: CASSLAGQGAEKLFF. The full variable domain, its missing parts supplied by reference TRBV7-6 and TRBJ1-4, is GAGVSQSPRYKVTKRGQDVALRCDPISGHVSLYWYRQALGQGPEFLTYFNYEAQQDKSGLPNDRFSAERPEGSISTLTIQRTEQRDSAMYRCASSLAGQGAEKLFFGSGTQLSVL.

CDR3 loop: CAISQNTGADTQYF. The V and J genes are TRBV10-3 and TRBJ2-3; without DNA, the TCRdb call of TRBD1 cannot be checked. This CDR3 region has 14 residues. Germline V CDR1 and CDR2: ENHRY, SYGVKD.

The V and J genes are TRBV18 and TRBJ2-1; TCRdb's D gene call, TRBD2, goes unchecked for lack of DNA. CDR3 size: 14 residues. Germline V gene sequence: CDR1 KGHSH, CDR2 LQKENI. Here the CDR3 reads CASSPTSGDNEQFF.